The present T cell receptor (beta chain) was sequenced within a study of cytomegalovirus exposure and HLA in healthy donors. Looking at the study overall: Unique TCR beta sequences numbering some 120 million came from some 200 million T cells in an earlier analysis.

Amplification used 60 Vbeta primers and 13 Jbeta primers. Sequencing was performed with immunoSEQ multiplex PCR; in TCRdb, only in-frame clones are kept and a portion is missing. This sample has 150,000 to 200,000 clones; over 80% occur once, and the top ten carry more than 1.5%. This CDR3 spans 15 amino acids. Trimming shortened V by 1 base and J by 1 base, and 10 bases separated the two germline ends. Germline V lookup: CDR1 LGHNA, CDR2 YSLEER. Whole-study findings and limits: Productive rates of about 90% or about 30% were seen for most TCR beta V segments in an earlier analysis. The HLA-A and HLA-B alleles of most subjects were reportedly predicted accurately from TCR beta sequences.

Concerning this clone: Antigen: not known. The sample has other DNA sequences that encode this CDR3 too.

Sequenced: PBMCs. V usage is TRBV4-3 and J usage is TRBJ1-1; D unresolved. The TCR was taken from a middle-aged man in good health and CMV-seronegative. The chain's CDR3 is CASSQVGTANTEAFF. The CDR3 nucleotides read TGCGCCAGCAGCCAAGTCGGTACAGCGAACACTGAAGCTTTCTTT.